One sample yielded the 27 T cell receptor beta chains listed below, sequenced in a study of siplizumab effects on memory and regulatory T cells. Clones were sequenced by immunoSEQ multiplex PCR, and TCRdb holds only the in-frame ones, with some missing. The profile shows around 100,000 clones, 91% of them singletons. Sample: CD4+ T cells sorted from blood. These receptors were collected from a human donor in good health.

The chain joins TRBV7-9 to TRBJ2-3; 7 positions agree with TRBD1. Germline V gene sequence: CDR1 SEHNR, CDR2 FQNEAQ (reference sequence). With 5 bases clipped from V and 4 bases from J, the junction kept 6 bases outside the gene matches. This CDR3 is 14 amino acids long. The CDR3 reads CASSQLTGADTQYF. As DNA, the CDR3 is TGTGCCAGCAGCCAGCTAACAGGGGCAGATACGCAGTATTTT.

The CDR3: CASSKTGPGAQYF. The CDR3 DNA sequence: TGTGCCAGCAGCAAGACAGGGCCGGGGGCCCAGTACTTC. The chain recombines TRBV5-6 with TRBJ2-5, with D possibly being TRBD1 (7 bases). V was cut by 4 bases and J by 9 bases, with 16 bases left in between. This CDR3 has 13 residues. Germline assignment: CDR1 SGHDT and CDR2 YYEEEE.

This chain connects TRBV6-6 to TRBJ1-5, with D hard to call. In germline, CDR1 is MNHNY, CDR2 SVGAGI (reference sequence). V dropped 5 bases and J dropped 4 bases, with 9 bases sitting between them. The CDR3 covers 13 residues. The DNA for the CDR3 is TGTGCCAGCAGTACGGGGAAAAATCAGCCCCAGCATTTT. Protein sequence: CASSTGKNQPQHF.

CDR3 sequence reads: CASSSGWAGPGETQYF. The CDR3 DNA follows: TGCGCCAGCAGCTCTGGATGGGCAGGGCCGGGTGAGACCCAGTACTTC. V usage is TRBV5-1 and J usage is TRBJ2-5, with a weak D call TRBD1 (5 bases). The CDR3 is 16 residues long. Germline values: CDR1 SGHRS, CDR2 YFSETQ. Trimming removed 3 bases at V and 5 bases at J, with 20 bases between.

This clone was counted a single time. J is TRBJ2-5 and V is TRBV20-1; TRBD1 aligns across 7 bases. CDR3 size: 11 residues. Germline CDR1 reads DFQATT; CDR2 reads SNEGSKA (reference sequence). V gave up 2 bases and J gave up 11 bases; unmatched junction bases: 5. This CDR3 is CSARPPGGQYF. DNA for the CDR3: TGCAGTGCTAGACCCCCAGGGGGTCAGTACTTC.

The chain joins TRBV4-1 to TRBJ2-3, with 9 bases that match TRBD2. The CDR3 covers 18 residues. Trimming cost V 0 bases and J 0 bases; bases outside gene matches: 7. Per germline, CDR1 MGHRA and CDR2 YSYEKL. This chain's CDR3 is CASSQESSGAISTDTQYF. In DNA, the CDR3 is TGCGCCAGCAGCCAAGAATCTAGCGGGGCCATTAGCACAGATACGCAGTATTTT.

This clone showed up just once. The V gene is TRBV5-1, the J gene TRBJ1-2, with 8 nucleotides matching TRBD1. The CDR3 length is 16 residues. With V trimmed by 0 bases and J by 7 bases, 11 bases remained unmatched. The germline gives CDR1 SGHRS, CDR2 YFSETQ. In DNA form, the CDR3 reads TGCGCCAGCAGCTTGGAAATAGCCGGGACAGGTCGTGGCTACACCTTC. Protein sequence: CASSLEIAGTGRGYTF.

The chain joins TRBV6-6 to TRBJ2-3; 14 nucleotides align to TRBD2. Germline V gene sequence: CDR1 MNHNY, CDR2 SVGAGI (reference sequence). This CDR3 has 15 amino acids. V was pared by 6 bases and J by 14 bases, with 13 bases of the junction left unmatched. The CDR3 coding sequence is TGTGCCAGCAGCCGACTAGCGGGGGGGCCGGGGGCGATGTATTTT. Protein: CASSRLAGGPGAMYF.

This chain connects TRBV5-1 to TRBJ2-5; TRBD2 matches 7 bases. V was pared by 4 bases and J by 2 bases, with 14 bases of the junction left unmatched. The CDR3 length is 17 residues. CDR1 and CDR2 from the germline V gene are SGHRS and YFSETQ. The CDR3, as DNA: TGCGCCAGCAGCCTAATGATGGGGGGGTCCAATCAAGAGACCCAGTACTTC. It encodes CASSLMMGGSNQETQYF.

This chain joins TRBV28 and TRBJ1-2; D is uncertain. V was shortened by 7 bases and J by 2 bases, with 8 bases between the two germline ends. The CDR3 contains 12 residues. Germline CDR1 and CDR2: MDHEN and SYDVKM. The CDR3 DNA reads TGTGCCAGCATGGAGACGAACTATGGCTACACCTTC. It encodes CASMETNYGYTF.

The genes are TRBV9 and TRBJ2-3, with 10 bases identical to TRBD1. The V segment lost 5 bases and the J segment 4 bases; nucleotides outside the gene matches: 10. Germline V gene data show CDR1 as SGDLS and CDR2 as YYNGEE. There are 16 residues in the CDR3. This CDR3 reads CASSPPGTGVADTQYF. The CDR3, as DNA: TGTGCCAGCAGTCCCCCCGGGACAGGGGTAGCAGATACGCAGTATTTT.

The V and J genes are TRBV21-1 and TRBJ1-1; TRBD1, the D gene given by the table, was not confirmed from the DNA. TRBV21-1 has pseudogene status. The CDR3 totals 15 residues. The CDR3 is CASSKGTGISYEAFF. The CDR3 nucleotides are TGTGCCAGCAGCAAAGGGACAGGGATATCCTATGAAGCTTTCTTT.

The rearrangement uses TRBV7-3 and TRBJ2-1, with D perhaps matching TRBD1 or TRBD2 (5 bases each). V lost 5 bases, J lost 2 bases, and 16 bases lay in between. In germline, CDR1 is SGHTA, CDR2 FQGTGA. CDR3 length equals 16 residues. The CDR3 loop reads CASSRAPGPPYNEQFF. CDR3 coding DNA: TGTGCCAGCAGCCGAGCCCCGGGACCACCCTACAATGAGCAGTTCTTC.

The chain uses TRBV5-1 and TRBJ2-3, with D hard to call. Germline CDR1 reads SGHRS; CDR2 reads YFSETQ. The ends were cut back, 0 bases at V and 0 bases at J, with 8 bases in the middle. CDR3 length: 15 residues. The CDR3 protein is CASSLVAASTDTQYF. The CDR3 DNA reads TGCGCCAGCAGCTTGGTGGCAGCTAGCACAGATACGCAGTATTTT.

This chain uses TRBV4-1 with TRBJ1-2; maybe TRBD1 (6 bases). V was cut by 2 bases and J by 8 bases, with 18 bases left in between. There are 15 residues in the CDR3. Germline CDR1 is MGHRA and CDR2 is YSYEKL. CDR3 residues: CASSQPSTGLRGYTF. In DNA, the CDR3 is TGCGCCAGCAGCCAACCCTCGACAGGTCTAAGGGGCTACACCTTC.

The chain recombines TRBV21-1 with TRBJ2-3; no DNA check was done on the table's D call, TRBD2. TRBV21-1 is shown as a pseudogene. This CDR3 is built from 16 residues. This chain's CDR3 is CASSKGTSSSTDTQYF. CDR3 sequence (DNA): TGTGCCAGCAGCAAAGGGACTAGCTCTAGCACAGATACGCAGTATTTT.

The V gene is TRBV7-2, the J gene TRBJ2-1; TRBD2 matches at 7 bases. The CDR3 consists of 16 residues. Germline-derived CDR1 and CDR2 are SGHTA and FQGNSA. The V segment lost 2 bases and the J segment 4 bases; nucleotides outside the gene matches: 8. The DNA for the CDR3 is TGTGCCAGCAGCTTACGGAGAATAGCGGGTTACAATGAGCAGTTCTTC. Residues: CASSLRRIAGYNEQFF.

The gene calls are TRBV18 and TRBJ2-2; D remains ambiguous. Germline V CDR1 and CDR2: KGHSH, LQKENI. The length of the CDR3 is 15 residues. The ends were cut back, 0 bases at V and 1 base at J, with 6 bases in the middle. Written as DNA, the CDR3 is TGTGCCAGCTCACCACCAGGGTTGAACACCGGGGAGCTGTTTTTT. Its translation: CASSPPGLNTGELFF. Filled out from reference TRBV18 and TRBJ2-2, the complete variable domain reads NAGVMQNPRHLVRRRGQEARLRCSPMKGHSHVYWYRQLPEEGLKFMVYLQKENIIDESGMPKERFSAEFPKEGPSILRIQQVVRGDSAAYFCASSPPGLNTGELFFGEGSRLTVL.

This rearrangement joins TRBV9 to TRBJ2-1; D ambiguous. CDR1 SGDLS and CDR2 YYNGEE come from the germline V gene. The CDR3 is made up of 15 amino acids. V was cut by 0 bases and J by 0 bases, with 7 bases left in between. The CDR3 here is CASSVGGNSYNEQFF. For the CDR3, the DNA is TGTGCCAGCAGCGTAGGCGGCAACTCCTACAATGAGCAGTTCTTC.

The chain joins TRBV11-3 to TRBJ2-3; possible D gene TRBD2, 5 bases. The CDR3 is 13 amino acids. Germline V gene data show CDR1 as SGHNT and CDR2 as YENEEA. Trimming shortened V by 3 bases and J by 5 bases, and 9 bases separated the two germline ends. The CDR3 DNA sequence: TGTGCCAGCAGCTTTTGGGGAGTAGATACGCAGTATTTT. Its translation is CASSFWGVDTQYF.

This CDR3 is CASSQEYQAFYGYTF. The CDR3 DNA sequence: TGCGCCAGCAGCCAAGAGTACCAGGCGTTCTATGGCTACACCTTC. The chain couples TRBV4-3 to TRBJ1-2, with D unclear. The CDR3 is 15 residues long. The germline CDR1 and CDR2 sequences are LGHNA and YSLEER. Deletions cut 0 bases from V and 4 bases from J, with 12 bases between.

The chain has TRBV10-3 and TRBJ2-3; TRBD2 might be the D (6 bases). The length of the CDR3 is 15 residues. V was shortened by 4 bases and J by 3 bases, with 14 bases between the two germline ends. Per the germline V gene, CDR1 is ENHRY and CDR2 is SYGVKD. The CDR3 protein is CAISVDLGTTDTQYF. CDR3 coding DNA: TGTGCCATCAGTGTAGACTTGGGGACTACAGATACGCAGTATTTT.

The chain employs TRBV7-7 and TRBJ2-7, with D possibly matching TRBD1 (5 bases). Trimming stripped 5 bases from V and 5 bases from J, with 19 bases between. Germline-derived CDR1 and CDR2 are SSHAT and FNYEAQ (reference sequence). CDR3 length: 15 amino acids. CDR3 region: CASSPGDPGIHEQYF. In DNA form, the CDR3 reads TGTGCCAGCAGCCCGGGTGACCCAGGGATCCACGAGCAGTACTTC.

The rearrangement links TRBV2 to TRBJ1-6; D perhaps matches TRBD1 (6 bases). Germline CDR1 and CDR2: SNHLY and FYNNEI. CDR3 length: 13 residues. With 5 bases removed from V and 6 bases from J, the gap between germline ends came to 8 bases. This CDR3 is CASSSGANSPLHF. The CDR3 coding sequence is TGTGCCAGCAGTTCGGGGGCTAATTCACCCCTCCACTTT.

This chain connects TRBV7-2 to TRBJ1-5, with D uncertain. This CDR3 spans 14 amino acids. Per the germline V gene, CDR1 is SGHTA and CDR2 is FQGNSA. The germline V and J ends were trimmed by 1 base and 2 bases, with 6 bases remaining between them. CDR3 DNA: TGTGCCAGCAGCTTAGTCAAGGGCAATCAGCCCCAGCATTTT. Protein: CASSLVKGNQPQHF.

V usage is TRBV7-9 and J usage is TRBJ2-1, with D unclear. This CDR3 is 14 amino acids long. The germline CDR1 and CDR2 sequences are SEHNR and FQNEAQ (reference sequence). The V and J ends lost 1 base and 2 bases respectively, with 6 bases between them. CDR3 in amino acids: CASSLVGTYNEQFF. The DNA for the CDR3 is TGTGCCAGCAGCTTAGTGGGCACCTACAATGAGCAGTTCTTC. The whole variable domain, remainder taken from reference TRBV7-9 and TRBJ2-1, is DTGVSQNPRHKITKRGQNVTFRCDPISEHNRLYWYRQTLGQGPEFLTYFQNEAQLEKSRLLSDRFSAERPKGSFSTLEIQRTEQGDSAMYLCASSLVGTYNEQFFGPGTRLTVL.

The V call is TRBV4-2, the J call TRBJ1-3; 8 bases are shared with TRBD1. The V and J ends lost 2 bases and 8 bases, in that order; junction bases with no gene match: 17. From germline, CDR1 is LGHNA and CDR2 YNFKEQ. The CDR3 loop spans 18 amino acids. CDR3 in amino acids: CASSQSWGQVRAGDTIYF. The CDR3 coding sequence is TGTGCCAGCAGCCAATCATGGGGACAGGTGAGGGCTGGCGACACCATATATTTT.